This record concerns one T cell receptor (beta chain) sequence. As yet, its antigen is unknown. Researchers ran the PCR with 60 Vbeta and 13 Jbeta primers. TCRdb's table, derived via immunoSEQ multiplex PCR, lists solely in-frame clones and lacks some. The sample carries some 200,000 clones, roughly 85% recorded once. Trimming took 8 bases from V and 4 from J; bases not matched to a gene: 16. Germline V CDR1 and CDR2: SEHNR, FQNEAQ (reference sequence). The CDR3 covers 17 residues. This sample was taken from a study of cytomegalovirus exposure and HLA in healthy donors. Broader study findings: Clonal expansion, a later analysis showed, was greater in HLA-associated TCR beta chains than in equally common others. CMV antigen specificity was confirmed in vitro for a few CMV-associated chains. Researchers left out some V segments, among them TRBV6-2 and TRBV6-3, as indistinguishable. Productive rates of about 87% or about 30% were seen for most TCR beta V segments in an earlier analysis.

This rearrangement joins TRBV7-9 to TRBJ2-3, with 9 bases that match TRBD2. This receptor was identified in a woman aged 18-30 years in good health and CMV-seronegative. Sequencing input: PBMCs. In DNA form, the CDR3 reads TGTGCCAGCCGAGAGACCGGGACTAGCATTCCGGCAGATACGCAGTATTTT. This codes for CASRETGTSIPADTQYF.